The T cell receptor beta chain under discussion was sequenced for a study of lymphopenia after photon versus proton radiotherapy. Libraries were prepared by immunoSEQ multiplex PCR; TCRdb keeps only in-frame clonotypes and omits some of them. Seen here are about 70,000 clones, about 89% observed once, and the top ten hold more than 10%. Points from the study as a whole: Larger post-nadir TCR diversity loss correlated inversely with survival in deceased patients. After the lymphocyte nadir, photon-treated repertoires showed oligoclonal expansion, especially of CD8+ Temra cells.

Notes on this clone: Antigen: not known.

Trimming cost V 7 bases and J 1 base, with 10 bases left between them. Germline V gene lookup returns CDR1 SQVTM and CDR2 ANQGSEA. The CDR3 is made up of 12 amino acids. The receptor was isolated from a man of 80 years or more with esophageal cancer. The genes are TRBV29-1 and TRBJ1-1; D remains unclear. The sample in question was peripheral blood, obtained from a patient treated with proton-based radiotherapy. The CDR3 nucleotides read TGCAGCGCCAGGACGGGGAACACTGAAGCTTTCTTT. Protein: CSARTGNTEAFF.